The 20 T cell receptor beta chains below were found in one sample sequenced in a study of blood T cell repertoires in COVID-19. Some clones are missing from TCRdb's copy, which holds only in-frame ones; the method was immunoSEQ multiplex PCR. The data show about 90,000 clones, 80% to 95% seen once. Sequencing was carried out using peripheral blood. These receptors came from a woman aged 55-69 years with active COVID-19.

V usage is TRBV30 and J usage is TRBJ1-6; D may be TRBD1 (5 bases). This CDR3 region has 13 residues. The germline gives CDR1 GTSNPN, CDR2 SVGIG (reference sequence). Deletions cut 7 bases from V and 10 bases from J, with 17 bases between. As DNA, the CDR3 is TGTGCCTCCCTGACCCAGGCAGGGTCACCCCTCCACTTT. Its translation: CASLTQAGSPLHF.

The chain joins TRBV7-8 to TRBJ1-1, with 7 bases matching TRBD1. Trimming cost V 0 bases and J 11 bases; bases outside gene matches: 3. Germline assignment: CDR1 SGHVS and CDR2 FQNEAQ. This CDR3 is built from 12 residues. CDR3 loop: CASSLATGDAFF. The CDR3 DNA follows: TGTGCCAGCAGCTTAGCAACAGGGGACGCTTTCTTT.

J is TRBJ2-1 and V is TRBV4-2; TRBD2 might be the D (6 bases). The V and J ends lost 3 bases and 5 bases respectively, with 8 bases between them. Germline V gene data show CDR1 as LGHNA and CDR2 as YNFKEQ. There are 13 residues in the CDR3. The CDR3 loop is CASSQRGDNEQFF. The DNA for the CDR3 is TGTGCCAGCAGCCAGCGGGGTGACAATGAGCAGTTCTTC.

The chain employs TRBV9 and TRBJ2-2; 12 bases are shared with TRBD2. The CDR3 spans 16 residues. The V gene's germline CDR1 is SGDLS and CDR2 YYNGEE. V gave up 3 bases and J gave up 4 bases; unmatched junction bases: 4. CDR3: CASSATSGSTTGELFF. The CDR3 nucleotides read TGTGCCAGCAGCGCGACTAGCGGGAGTACCACCGGGGAGCTGTTTTTT.

This chain links TRBV28 with TRBJ2-7, with a weak D call TRBD1 (6 bases). Germline assignment: CDR1 MDHEN and CDR2 SYDVKM. CDR3 size: 17 residues. Trimming stripped 6 bases from V and 4 bases from J, with 25 bases between. The CDR3 here is CASSLGLGQGNIYEQYF. The DNA of the CDR3 is TGTGCCAGCAGCCTCGGCCTAGGCCAGGGGAACATTTACGAGCAGTACTTC.

V and J are TRBV2 and TRBJ1-2; TRBD1 aligns across 7 bases. The ends lost 5 bases at V and 8 bases at J; junction bases unmatched: 11. CDR1 and CDR2 from the germline V gene are SNHLY and FYNNEI. CDR3 length equals 14 residues. For the CDR3, the DNA is TGTGCCAGCAGTCCCCGGACAGGTCTGGGAGGCTACACCTTC. It yields the protein CASSPRTGLGGYTF.

The V call is TRBV28, the J call TRBJ2-6, with D perhaps matching TRBD1 (5 bases). The germline V gene encodes CDR1 MDHEN and CDR2 SYDVKM. The CDR3 is 16 residues long. V was pared by 3 bases and J by 4 bases, with 13 bases between. For the CDR3, the DNA is TGTGCCAGCAGTTTGCAGGGATTCCCCGGGGCCAACGTCCTGACTTTC. Amino acid sequence: CASSLQGFPGANVLTF.

This sequence joins TRBV5-6 and TRBJ2-1; D not certain. The germline CDR1 and CDR2 sequences are SGHDT and YYEEEE. The V end lost 4 bases, the J end lost 16 bases, and 18 bases lay between the germline ends. The CDR3 spans 12 residues. CDR3 protein: CASSLGGSVAFF. The CDR3 nucleotides read TGTGCCAGCAGCCTGGGTGGCAGTGTAGCATTCTTC. Full variable domain (remainder filled in from reference TRBV5-6 and TRBJ2-1): DAGVTQSPTHLIKTRGQQVTLRCSPKSGHDTVSWYQQALGQGPQFIFQYYEEEERQRGNFPDRFSGHQFPNYSSELNVNALLLGDSALYLCASSLGGSVAFFGPGTRLTVL.

The CDR3 is CASQSETGVNYGYTF. The CDR3 coding sequence is TGTGCCAGCCAGTCTGAGACAGGGGTAAACTATGGCTACACCTTC. The V and J genes are TRBV2 and TRBJ1-2; 8 bases are shared with TRBD1. Germline V gives CDR1 SNHLY, CDR2 FYNNEI. CDR3 length: 15 amino acids. The J segment lost 2 bases and the V segment lost 8 bases, leaving 10 bases of the junction unmatched.

The chain carries TRBV11-1 and TRBJ1-2, with TRBD1 matching 8 bases. This CDR3 spans 13 amino acids. Germline CDR1 is SGHAT and CDR2 is FQDESV (reference sequence). Trimming cost V 5 bases and J 4 bases; bases outside gene matches: 3. The CDR3, as DNA: TGTGCCAGCAGCCCGGGACAGGCCTATGGCTACACCTTC. It yields the protein CASSPGQAYGYTF.

The chain is built from TRBV3-1 (or the pseudogene TRBV3-2) and TRBJ1-1, with D tentatively TRBD1 (6 bases). V was cut by 4 bases and J by 6 bases, with 15 bases left in between. The length of the CDR3 is 14 residues. Germline assignment: CDR1 LGHDT and CDR2 YNNKEL (reference sequence). For the CDR3, the DNA is TGTGCCAGCAGCCCCTATCGGGGGGGCGCTGAAGCTTTCTTT. This translates into CASSPYRGGAEAFF.

The gene calls are TRBV7-2 and TRBJ1-1; 7 positions match TRBD1. V lost 5 bases and J lost 0; bases outside the gene matches: 9. The germline CDR1 and CDR2 sequences are SGHTA and FQGNSA. This CDR3 is built from 16 residues. CDR3 protein: CASSRQTGYLNTEAFF. The DNA for the CDR3 is TGTGCCAGCAGCCGTCAGACAGGGTACTTGAACACTGAAGCTTTCTTT.

In its sample, this clone was seen once. The chain joins TRBV5-1 to TRBJ2-1, with D unresolved. The CDR3 covers 15 residues. Germline assignment: CDR1 SGHRS and CDR2 YFSETQ. V dropped 0 bases and J dropped 8 bases, with 15 bases sitting between them. The CDR3 DNA reads TGCGCCAGCAGCTTGGGACCGGAGAAGCGCGATGAGCAGTTCTTC. Translated: CASSLGPEKRDEQFF.

The chain is built from TRBV28 and TRBJ1-6; D is unresolved. With 6 bases removed from V and 8 bases from J, the gap between germline ends came to 8 bases. The germline V gene encodes CDR1 MDHEN and CDR2 SYDVKM. The CDR3 runs 12 residues. The CDR3 region has the DNA TGTGCCAGCAGCCCAACGGATTCACCCCTCCACTTT. The encoded protein is CASSPTDSPLHF.

This clone was seen a handful of times. The rearrangement uses TRBV2 and TRBJ1-5; D gene ambiguous. V lost 3 bases and J lost 0, with 3 bases in between. The CDR3 is made up of 13 amino acids. The germline V gene has CDR1 SNHLY and CDR2 FYNNEI. The CDR3 loop is CASSDYSNQPQHF. The CDR3 DNA reads as TGTGCCAGCAGTGATTATAGCAATCAGCCCCAGCATTTT.

CDR3 nucleotide sequence: TGTGCCAGTAGGGGTCCGGGACAGGGTCTTGGTGGGGAGCTGTTTTTT. This translates into CASRGPGQGLGGELFF. The chain joins TRBV19 to TRBJ2-2, with 9 nucleotides matching TRBD1. The CDR3 sequence is 16 residues long. Germline loops: CDR1 LNHDA, CDR2 SQIVND (reference sequence). V was clipped by 6 bases and J by 8 bases; unmatched bases: 13.

Written as DNA, the CDR3 is TGTGCCAGCAGACCCGGGACTAGCGGTAGAAGCTCCTACAATGAGCAGTTCTTC. Amino acids: CASRPGTSGRSSYNEQFF. This rearrangement joins TRBV28 to TRBJ2-1; 11 bases fit TRBD2. The junction had 10 bases not matched to a gene; V was cut back by 6 bases and J by 0 bases. Germline loops: CDR1 MDHEN, CDR2 SYDVKM. The CDR3 extends over 18 amino acids.

J is TRBJ2-3 and V is TRBV30; 10 nucleotides match TRBD1. Germline CDR1 and CDR2: GTSNPN and SVGIG (reference sequence). V was pared by 7 bases and J by 2 bases, with 9 bases of the junction left unmatched. The CDR3 extends over 15 amino acids. CDR3 amino acids: CASYAGTGDTDTQYF. In DNA, the CDR3 is TGTGCCTCATATGCGGGGACAGGGGACACAGATACGCAGTATTTT.

This clone has more than one count but fewer than ten. This chain joins TRBV19 and TRBJ1-5, with 8 bases fitting TRBD1. CDR1 LNHDA and CDR2 SQIVND come from the germline V gene (reference sequence). J gave up 2 bases and V 6 bases, and 0 bases lay outside the gene matches. There are 13 residues in the CDR3. CDR3: CASRGQGNQPQHF. The CDR3 DNA follows: TGTGCCAGTAGGGGACAGGGCAATCAGCCCCAGCATTTT.

The chain links TRBV30 to TRBJ2-2; D perhaps matches TRBD1 (6 bases). Germline V gene sequence: CDR1 GTSNPN, CDR2 SVGIG (reference sequence). The CDR3 spans 14 residues. V was clipped by 2 bases and J by 1 base, with 8 bases between them. CDR3 in amino acids: CAWSRQVNTGELFF. The CDR3 bases are TGTGCCTGGAGTAGACAGGTGAACACCGGGGAGCTGTTTTTT.